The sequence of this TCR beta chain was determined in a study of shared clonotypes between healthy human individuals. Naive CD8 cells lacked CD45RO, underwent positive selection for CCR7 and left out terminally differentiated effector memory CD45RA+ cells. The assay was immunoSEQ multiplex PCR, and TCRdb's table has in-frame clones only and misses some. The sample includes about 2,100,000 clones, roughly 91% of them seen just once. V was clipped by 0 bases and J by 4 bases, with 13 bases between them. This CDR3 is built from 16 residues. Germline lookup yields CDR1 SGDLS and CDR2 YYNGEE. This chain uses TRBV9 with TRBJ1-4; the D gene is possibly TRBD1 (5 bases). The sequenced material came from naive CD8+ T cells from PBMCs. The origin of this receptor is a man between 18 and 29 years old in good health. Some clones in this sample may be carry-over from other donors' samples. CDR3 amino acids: CASSVDSGAHNEKLFF. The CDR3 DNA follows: TGTGCCAGCAGCGTAGATTCCGGGGCTCATAATGAAAAACTGTTTTTT. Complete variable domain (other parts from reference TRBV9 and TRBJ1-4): DSGVTQTPKHLITATGQRVTLRCSPRSGDLSVYWYQQSLDQGLQFLIQYYNGEERAKGNILERFSAQQFPDLHSELNLSSLELGDSALYFCASSVDSGAHNEKLFFGSGTQLSVL.